One sample yielded the 29 T cell receptor beta chains listed below, sequenced in a study of control samples from healthy donors and cancer patients (dated by TCRdb to about 2020). The library relied on the immunoSEQ multiplex PCR assay. TCRdb provides this immuneACCESS table in a form limited to in-frame rearrangements. Some clones are lacking; in checked studies, under half of them reflect an unresolved V gene, and why the rest are absent is not known. Recorded for this sample are roughly 80,000 clones; just under 90% of them occurred a single time. 4.5% to 7% of the sample comes from the top ten. The material sequenced was blood. Every receptor here comes from a man aged 45-60 years in good health.

The chain links TRBV6-1 to TRBJ1-1, with D possibly TRBD1 on 5 matching bases. In germline, CDR1 is MNHNS, CDR2 SASEGT. With 3 bases removed from V and 2 bases from J, the gap between germline ends came to 13 bases. This CDR3 comprises 15 residues. CDR3: CASSDRGRANTEAFF. In DNA form, the CDR3 reads TGTGCCAGCAGTGATCGGGGCAGGGCCAACACTGAAGCTTTCTTT.

In this sample, this clone turned up once. The chain combines TRBV27 with TRBJ2-1; 15 positions agree with TRBD2. CDR1 is MNHEY, CDR2 SMNVEV, per germline (reference sequence). This CDR3 is 17 amino acids long. The ends lost 6 bases at V and 5 bases at J; junction bases unmatched: 8. CDR3 in DNA: TGTGCCAGCAGGGGCCCGGGACTAGCGGGGGGCCACAATGAGCAGTTCTTC. Its protein is CASRGPGLAGGHNEQFF.

The chain has TRBV6-2 or TRBV6-3 and TRBJ2-7; D remains unclear. Trimming took 2 bases from V and 0 from J, leaving 11 bases between them. This CDR3 is built from 15 residues. Germline-derived CDR1 and CDR2 are MNHEY and SVGEGT. In DNA, the CDR3 is TGTGCCAGCAGTTACACCAATCGGAACTCCTACGAGCAGTACTTC. Its protein product is CASSYTNRNSYEQYF.

This rearrangement joins TRBV19 to TRBJ1-2; 10 bases match TRBD1. The V and J ends lost 2 bases and 10 bases, in that order; junction bases with no gene match: 7. This CDR3 has 14 residues. From germline, CDR1 is LNHDA and CDR2 SQIVND (reference sequence). This CDR3 reads CASSIFGTGVDYTF. DNA of the CDR3: TGTGCCAGTAGTATATTCGGGACAGGGGTTGACTACACCTTC.

The CDR3: CASSWGDETEAFF. DNA for the CDR3: TGTGCCAGCAGCTGGGGGGACGAGACTGAAGCTTTCTTT. V is TRBV7-2 and J is TRBJ1-1; TRBD1 is a possible D gene (5 bases). Trimming pared 4 bases from V and 5 bases from J, leaving 11 bases between. Germline CDR1 SGHTA, CDR2 FQGNSA. CDR3 length equals 13 residues.

The V call is TRBV5-4, the J call TRBJ2-7; TRBD1 matches at 8 bases. CDR3 length equals 14 residues. Trimming took 7 bases from V and 3 from J; bases not matched to a gene: 9. Germline-derived CDR1 and CDR2 are SGHNT and YYREEE (reference sequence). The CDR3: CASGPSGGGYEQYF. The CDR3 nucleotides are TGTGCCAGCGGGCCTTCAGGGGGCGGCTACGAGCAGTACTTC.

The V and J genes are TRBV11-2 and TRBJ2-7; D is possibly TRBD2 (7 bases). The CDR3 is 14 residues long. V was cut by 1 base and J by 5 bases, with 12 bases left in between. Germline loops: CDR1 SGHAT, CDR2 FQNNGV. CDR3 sequence: CASSLAGGGHEQYF. CDR3 DNA sequence: TGTGCCAGCAGCTTAGCGGGGGGCGGGCACGAGCAGTACTTC. The variable domain in full, with the rest retrieved from reference TRBV11-2 and TRBJ2-7, is EAGVAQSPRYKIIEKRQSVAFWCNPISGHATLYWYQQILGQGPKLLIQFQNNGVVDDSQLPKDRFSAERLKGVDSTLKIQPAKLEDSAVYLCASSLAGGGHEQYFGPGTRLTVT.

The rearrangement links TRBV16 to TRBJ2-5; 10 bases fit TRBD2. Germline CDR1 and CDR2: KGHSY and FQNENV. J lost 8 bases, V lost 2 bases, and 5 bases had no gene match. The CDR3 is 14 amino acids. The CDR3 nucleotides are TGTGCCAGCAGCCAAGAACTAGCGGGGACCACCCAGTACTTC. Amino acid sequence: CASSQELAGTTQYF.

The sample holds one count of this clone. CDR3 DNA sequence: TGTGCCAGTAGTCGATACGGGGAGGGAAACACCATATATTTT. Translating gives CASSRYGEGNTIYF. J is TRBJ1-3 and V is TRBV19; D ambiguous. The length of the CDR3 is 14 residues. V lost 5 bases, J lost 4 bases, and 12 bases lay in between. The germline V gene has CDR1 LNHDA and CDR2 SQIVND (reference sequence).

V gene TRBV19 combines with J gene TRBJ1-5, with 11 bases that match TRBD1. After removal of 10 bases from V and 4 bases from J, the junction contained 9 bases not matched to a gene. CDR1 is LNHDA, CDR2 SQIVND, per germline (reference sequence). CDR3 length: 15 residues. CDR3: CAIGRDRGLNQPQHF. The CDR3 coding sequence is TGTGCCATTGGTAGGGACAGGGGGTTGAATCAGCCCCAGCATTTT.

The chain employs TRBV29-1 and TRBJ1-5; D might be TRBD1 (5 bases). This CDR3 has 14 residues. Germline assignment: CDR1 SQVTM and CDR2 ANQGSEA. V lost 4 bases and J 6 bases, leaving 16 bases between the germline ends. The DNA of the CDR3 is TGCAGCGTTGGCGGGGCGGCAGGTAGTCAGCCCCAGCATTTT. It yields the protein CSVGGAAGSQPQHF.

The chain couples TRBV29-1 to TRBJ1-1; 7 bases map to TRBD1. The V segment lost 5 bases and the J segment 3 bases; nucleotides outside the gene matches: 12. This CDR3 region has 15 residues. The germline CDR1 and CDR2 sequences are SQVTM and ANQGSEA. As DNA, the CDR3 is TGCAGCGTTCTATTCCCCACAGGGGTCGACACTGAAGCTTTCTTT. This encodes CSVLFPTGVDTEAFF.

V usage is TRBV7-2 and J usage is TRBJ2-1, with no clear D. The germline V gene encodes CDR1 SGHTA and CDR2 FQGNSA. This CDR3 has 13 amino acids. V was trimmed by 1 base and J by 9 bases, leaving 10 bases between them. CDR3 residues: CASSLDYVGEQFF. The CDR3 nucleotides are TGTGCCAGCAGCTTAGACTACGTGGGTGAGCAGTTCTTC.

This chain links TRBV30 with TRBJ1-1, with D tentatively TRBD1 (6 bases). The CDR3 is 12 amino acids. Germline V gives CDR1 GTSNPN, CDR2 SVGIG (reference sequence). Trimming took 4 bases from V and 7 from J, leaving 13 bases between them. In DNA, the CDR3 is TGTGCCTGGAAGGGGGGGCGTGATGAAGCTTTCTTT. Its protein product is CAWKGGRDEAFF. The complete variable domain, with remaining parts taken from reference TRBV30 and TRBJ1-1, reads SQTIHQWPATLVQPVGSPLSLECTVEGTSNPNLYWYRQAAGRGLQLLFYSVGIGQISSEVPQNLSASRPQDRQFILSSKKLLLSDSGFYLCAWKGGRDEAFFGQGTRLTVV.

This chain links TRBV5-1 with TRBJ2-2; tentatively, D is TRBD1 (6 bases). Germline-derived CDR1 and CDR2 are SGHRS and YFSETQ. CDR3 length: 17 residues. V shed 0 bases and J shed 1 base, with 13 bases lying between them. CDR3 loop: CASSLEQGARNTGELFF. The CDR3 bases are TGCGCCAGCAGCTTGGAACAGGGCGCGAGGAACACCGGGGAGCTGTTTTTT.

The chain employs TRBV18 and TRBJ1-4; D gene unclear. CDR1 and CDR2 (germline): KGHSH, LQKENI. CDR3 length: 16 amino acids. Trimming removed 0 bases from V and 13 bases from J, with 21 bases in between. CDR3 nucleotide sequence: TGTGCCAGCTCACCACCGAGCGCAGGCTCGGGAGTCAGACTGTTTTTT. Translated, it gives CASSPPSAGSGVRLFF.

The chain has TRBV5-1 and TRBJ1-2, with 9 bases lining up with TRBD1. This CDR3 has 12 amino acids. In germline, CDR1 is SGHRS, CDR2 YFSETQ. The trim removed 2 bases at V and 8 bases at J, leaving 1 base unmatched. The chain's CDR3 is CASSFTGGGYTF. The CDR3 region has the DNA TGCGCCAGCAGCTTCACAGGGGGCGGCTACACCTTC.

The chain combines TRBV29-1 with TRBJ2-1; the D is unclear. The CDR3 extends over 12 amino acids. Trimming left V 5 bases short and J 10 bases short, with 15 bases between. Germline CDR1 reads SQVTM; CDR2 reads ANQGSEA. The CDR3 DNA reads as TGCAGCGTTCGTCCCCCCGCCCGGGAGCAGTTCTTC. Its translation is CSVRPPAREQFF.

The rearrangement links TRBV30 to TRBJ1-2; no firm D call. Germline CDR1 reads GTSNPN; CDR2 reads SVGIG (reference sequence). CDR3 size: 15 residues. V lost 0 bases, J lost 2 bases, and 13 bases lay in between. The CDR3 region has the DNA TGTGCCTGGAGTGTACATGGGGTGTCCAACTATGGCTACACCTTC. Protein product: CAWSVHGVSNYGYTF.

The chain recombines TRBV11-2 with TRBJ1-3; TRBD1 is a possible D gene (5 bases). This CDR3 region has 15 residues. Trimming shortened V by 2 bases and J by 0 bases, and 8 bases separated the two germline ends. The germline V gene encodes CDR1 SGHAT and CDR2 FQNNGV. Here the CDR3 reads CASSLTGDSGNTIYF. Here the CDR3 DNA reads TGTGCCAGCAGCTTAACAGGAGACTCTGGAAACACCATATATTTT.

V usage is TRBV2 and J usage is TRBJ2-4; possible D gene TRBD1, 5 bases. Germline V gene sequence: CDR1 SNHLY, CDR2 FYNNEI. With 3 bases removed from V and 6 bases from J, the gap between germline ends came to 18 bases. This CDR3 contains 16 residues. CDR3 nucleotides: TGTGCCAGCAGTGACATAGGCCCAACAGGTCCAAACATTCAGTACTTC. This encodes CASSDIGPTGPNIQYF.

This clone appeared a few times. The CDR3 spells CASSQQQGLSYNEQFF. CDR3 in DNA: TGTGCCAGCAGCCAACAACAGGGTCTATCGTACAATGAGCAGTTCTTC. This chain joins TRBV14 and TRBJ2-1; tentative D call: TRBD1 (6 bases). In germline, CDR1 is SGHDN, CDR2 FVKESK. V was trimmed by 2 bases and J by 4 bases, leaving 15 bases between them. The CDR3 is 16 residues long.

The chain carries TRBV14 and TRBJ1-2; 7 bases agree with TRBD1. The CDR3 sequence is 15 residues long. J was trimmed by 4 bases and V by 2 bases; bases with no gene match: 7. The germline CDR1 and CDR2 sequences are SGHDN and FVKESK. The CDR3 nucleotides are TGTGCCAGCAGCCAACTGGGACAGCGTACCTATGGCTACACCTTC. Translating it yields CASSQLGQRTYGYTF.

In its sample, this clone was seen a few times. The rearrangement links TRBV6-5 to TRBJ1-1; no reliable D call. The CDR3 spans 15 residues. Germline CDR1 MNHEY, CDR2 SVGAGI. Trimming removed 0 bases at V and 3 bases at J, with 11 bases between. The CDR3 DNA follows: TGTGCCAGCAGTTACTCGAGAAGGCAGGACACTGAAGCTTTCTTT. Protein: CASSYSRRQDTEAFF.

The chain employs TRBV5-1 and TRBJ2-7; D tentatively reads TRBD1 or TRBD2 (5 bases each). The CDR3 extends over 18 amino acids. V was trimmed by 1 base and J by 1 base, leaving 21 bases between them. Germline CDR1 is SGHRS and CDR2 is YFSETQ. The CDR3 region is CASSLRGTTSLMSYEQYF. CDR3 bases: TGCGCCAGCAGCTTGCGTGGGACCACTTCGTTAATGTCCTACGAGCAGTACTTC.

This chain connects TRBV25-1 to TRBJ1-2; a possible D gene is TRBD1 (6 bases). Germline V gives CDR1 MGHDK, CDR2 SYGVNS. V was clipped by 5 bases and J by 3 bases, with 10 bases between them. The CDR3 spans 13 residues. The chain's CDR3 is CASSSGTYYGYTF. The CDR3 DNA reads TGTGCCAGCAGTTCCGGGACATACTATGGCTACACCTTC.

A single count supports this clone. V is TRBV7-8 and J is TRBJ1-2; TRBD1 might be the D (6 bases). Germline loops: CDR1 SGHVS, CDR2 FQNEAQ. This CDR3 contains 15 residues. The V end lost 3 bases, the J end lost 4 bases, and 15 bases lay between the germline ends. The CDR3 here is CASSLDTDRPYGYTF. DNA for the CDR3: TGTGCCAGCAGCTTGGATACCGACAGGCCCTATGGCTACACCTTC.

V gene TRBV19 combines with J gene TRBJ2-6; 8 bases agree with TRBD1. The CDR3 consists of 16 residues. Germline CDR1 and CDR2: LNHDA and SQIVND (reference sequence). V lost 10 bases to trimming and J lost 0 bases; unmatched junction nucleotides: 8. For the CDR3, the DNA is TGTGCCACCATGGACAGGGCTTACTCTGGGGCCAACGTCCTGACTTTC. It codes for CATMDRAYSGANVLTF.

The chain joins TRBV7-9 to TRBJ2-2, with unresolved D. Germline CDR1 SEHNR, CDR2 FQNEAQ (reference sequence). The CDR3 extends over 15 amino acids. V lost 3 bases to trimming and J lost 3 bases, with 11 bases between them. This chain's CDR3 is CASSFSRRYTGELFF. For the CDR3, the DNA is TGTGCCAGCAGCTTTTCGCGGAGATACACCGGGGAGCTGTTTTTT.